Following are 12 T cell receptor beta chains from one sample sequenced in a study of shared clonotypes between healthy human individuals. The assay was immunoSEQ multiplex PCR, and TCRdb's table has in-frame clones only and misses some. The table includes roughly 680,000 clones, over 55% detected once. Source material: memory CD4+ T cells sorted from blood. Noted subset: CD45RA-negative fraction. The receptors derive from a woman aged 25 to 39 in good health.

In its sample, this clone was seen once. The V call is TRBV11-2, the J call TRBJ2-7, with 9 bases that match TRBD1. Per the germline V gene, CDR1 is SGHAT and CDR2 is FQNNGV. This CDR3 is built from 15 residues. Trimming removed 5 bases from V and 2 bases from J; junction bases left unmatched: 7. CDR3 nucleotides: TGTGCCAGCAGCGAAGGCGGGACAGGGACCTACGAGCAGTACTTC. Protein product: CASSEGGTGTYEQYF. Drawing the rest from reference TRBV11-2 and TRBJ2-7, the complete variable domain is EAGVAQSPRYKIIEKRQSVAFWCNPISGHATLYWYQQILGQGPKLLIQFQNNGVVDDSQLPKDRFSAERLKGVDSTLKIQPAKLEDSAVYLCASSEGGTGTYEQYFGPGTRLTVT.

The rearrangement links TRBV7-6 to TRBJ2-2, with D unclear. CDR1 is SGHVS, CDR2 FNYEAQ, per germline. Trimming removed 5 bases from V and 6 bases from J, with 13 bases in between. The CDR3 has 14 residues. CDR3 in DNA: TGTGCCAGCAGCCCCCGACTCACTGCCGGGGAGCTGTTTTTT. It encodes CASSPRLTAGELFF.

This clone has more than one count but fewer than ten. The genes are TRBV2 and TRBJ1-5; D call uncertain. The CDR3 sequence is 15 residues long. V was cut by 3 bases and J by 0 bases, with 9 bases left in between. Germline V gives CDR1 SNHLY, CDR2 FYNNEI. Written as DNA, the CDR3 is TGTGCCAGCAGTGACGAGCAGCATAGCAATCAGCCCCAGCATTTT. This sequence encodes CASSDEQHSNQPQHF.

The genes are TRBV15 and TRBJ1-6; D remains unclear. The CDR3 sequence is 13 residues long. Germline V CDR1 and CDR2: LNHNV, YYDKDF (reference sequence). V shed 0 bases and J shed 15 bases, with 12 bases lying between them. The CDR3 DNA sequence: TGTGCCACCAGCAGAGATCAACCTCGGCTCCTCCACTTT. Translated: CATSRDQPRLLHF.

The chain combines TRBV5-4 with TRBJ1-2; TRBD1 aligns across 11 bases. This CDR3 is 15 amino acids long. The germline gives CDR1 SGHNT, CDR2 YYREEE (reference sequence). V gave up 4 bases and J gave up 5 bases; unmatched junction bases: 7. The CDR3 DNA reads as TGTGCCAGCAGCCCAGGACAGGGGGCAATTTATGGCTACACCTTC. Translated, it gives CASSPGQGAIYGYTF.

V is TRBV19 and J is TRBJ1-1, with 7 positions matching TRBD1. This CDR3 is 13 amino acids long. The germline gives CDR1 LNHDA, CDR2 SQIVND (reference sequence). The V segment lost 11 bases and the J segment 1 base; nucleotides outside the gene matches: 7. CDR3 sequence: CAVGDRQNTEAFF. CDR3 nucleotide sequence: TGTGCCGTAGGGGACAGACAGAACACTGAAGCTTTCTTT.

The chain is built from TRBV5-1 and TRBJ2-1; 7 positions agree with TRBD2. The V and J ends lost 0 bases and 9 bases, in that order; junction bases with no gene match: 6. The V gene's germline CDR1 is SGHRS and CDR2 YFSETQ. This CDR3 region has 14 residues. CDR3 DNA sequence: TGCGCCAGCAGCTTGGCCGCTAGCGGAATTGAGCAGTTCTTC. Residues: CASSLAASGIEQFF. Full variable domain (missing parts from reference TRBV5-1 and TRBJ2-1): KAGVTQTPRYLIKTRGQQVTLSCSPISGHRSVSWYQQTPGQGLQFLFEYFSETQRNKGNFPGRFSGRQFSNSRSEMNVSTLELGDSALYLCASSLAASGIEQFFGPGTRLTVL.

This clone was recorded a few times. The chain combines TRBV5-6 with TRBJ2-6; 12 bases are shared with TRBD2. CDR3 length: 18 residues. Trimming removed 3 bases from V and 1 base from J; junction bases left unmatched: 5. Germline-derived CDR1 and CDR2 are SGHDT and YYEEEE. DNA for the CDR3: TGTGCCAGCAGCTACCTGACTAGCGGGAGATCTGGGGCCAACGTCCTGACTTTC. Protein sequence: CASSYLTSGRSGANVLTF.

The table lists this clone with a count of one. The chain couples TRBV18 to TRBJ2-2; no reliable D call. Deletions cut 0 bases from V and 8 bases from J, with 7 bases between. This CDR3 spans 13 amino acids. CDR1 is KGHSH, CDR2 LQKENI, per germline. CDR3 residues: CASSPPTGGELFF. CDR3 nucleotides: TGTGCCAGCTCACCACCGACCGGGGGGGAGCTGTTTTTT. Drawing the rest from reference TRBV18 and TRBJ2-2, the complete variable domain is NAGVMQNPRHLVRRRGQEARLRCSPMKGHSHVYWYRQLPEEGLKFMVYLQKENIIDESGMPKERFSAEFPKEGPSILRIQQVVRGDSAAYFCASSPPTGGELFFGEGSRLTVL.

In its sample, this clone was seen many times. The chain carries TRBV5-6 and TRBJ2-7; TRBD2 agrees at 10 bases. Germline CDR1 SGHDT, CDR2 YYEEEE. The V gene end was trimmed by 3 bases and the J gene end by 0 bases; junction bases not matched to a gene: 6. The CDR3 covers 16 residues. Here the CDR3 DNA reads TGTGCCAGCAGCTACGGACTAGCGGATAACTCCTACGAGCAGTACTTC. This translates into CASSYGLADNSYEQYF.

The rearrangement uses TRBV23-1 and TRBJ2-1; D uncertain. TRBV23-1 is an open reading frame, and its role is uncertain. The CDR3 length is 14 residues. V was shortened by 5 bases and J by 8 bases, with 16 bases between the two germline ends. CDR3 loop: CASSNRRTVDEQFF. CDR3 DNA sequence: TGCGCCAGCAGTAACCGGCGGACCGTGGATGAGCAGTTCTTC.

The chain recombines TRBV7-8 with TRBJ2-5; D unclear. The ends were cut back, 5 bases at V and 1 base at J, with 17 bases in the middle. Germline assignment: CDR1 SGHVS and CDR2 FQNEAQ. The CDR3 has 16 residues. CDR3 amino acids: CASSTARVSSQETQYF. DNA of the CDR3: TGTGCCAGCAGCACCGCCAGAGTGAGTTCCCAAGAGACCCAGTACTTC.